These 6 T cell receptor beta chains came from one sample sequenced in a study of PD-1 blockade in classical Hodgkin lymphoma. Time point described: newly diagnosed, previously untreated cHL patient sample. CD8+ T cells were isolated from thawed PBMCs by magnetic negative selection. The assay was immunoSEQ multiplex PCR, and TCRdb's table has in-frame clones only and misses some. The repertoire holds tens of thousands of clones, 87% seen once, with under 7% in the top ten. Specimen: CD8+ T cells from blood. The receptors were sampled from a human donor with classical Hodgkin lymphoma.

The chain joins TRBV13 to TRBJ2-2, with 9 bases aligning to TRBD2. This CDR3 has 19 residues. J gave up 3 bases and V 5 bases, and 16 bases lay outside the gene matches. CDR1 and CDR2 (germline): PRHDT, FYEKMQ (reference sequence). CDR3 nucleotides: TGTGCCAGCAGCCTAACCCCGGGGCTAGCGGGATTTGACACCGGGGAGCTGTTTTTT. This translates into CASSLTPGLAGFDTGELFF. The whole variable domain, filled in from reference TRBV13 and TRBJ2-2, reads AAGVIQSPRHLIKEKRETATLKCYPIPRHDTVYWYQQGPGQDPQFLISFYEKMQSDKGSIPDRFSAQQFSDYHSELNMSSLELGDSALYFCASSLTPGLAGFDTGELFFGEGSRLTVL.

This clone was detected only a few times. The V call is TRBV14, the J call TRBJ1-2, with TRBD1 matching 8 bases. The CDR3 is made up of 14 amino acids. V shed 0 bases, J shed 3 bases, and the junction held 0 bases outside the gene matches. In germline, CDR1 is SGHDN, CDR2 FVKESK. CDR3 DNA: TGTGCCAGCAGCCAAGAGGACAGGGACTATGGCTACACCTTC. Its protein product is CASSQEDRDYGYTF.

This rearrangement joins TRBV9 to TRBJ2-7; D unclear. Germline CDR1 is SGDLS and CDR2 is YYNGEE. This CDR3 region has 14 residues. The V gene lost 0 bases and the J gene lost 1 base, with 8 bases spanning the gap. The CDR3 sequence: CASSVDGSSYEQYF. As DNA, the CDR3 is TGTGCCAGCAGCGTAGATGGCAGTTCCTACGAGCAGTACTTC.

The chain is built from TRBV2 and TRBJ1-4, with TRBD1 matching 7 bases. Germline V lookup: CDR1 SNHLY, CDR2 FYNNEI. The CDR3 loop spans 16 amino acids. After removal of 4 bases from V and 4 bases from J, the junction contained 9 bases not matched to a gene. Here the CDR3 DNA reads TGTGCCAGCAGTGGAGGGGGGACAGCCTATAATGAAAAACTGTTTTTT. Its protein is CASSGGGTAYNEKLFF.

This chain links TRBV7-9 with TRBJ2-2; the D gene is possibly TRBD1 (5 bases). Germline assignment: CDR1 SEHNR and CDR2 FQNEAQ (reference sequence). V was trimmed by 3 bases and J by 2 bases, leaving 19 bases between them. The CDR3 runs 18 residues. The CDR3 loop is CASSFTQGLWENTGELFF. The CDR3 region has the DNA TGTGCCAGCAGCTTTACCCAGGGTTTATGGGAAAACACCGGGGAGCTGTTTTTT.

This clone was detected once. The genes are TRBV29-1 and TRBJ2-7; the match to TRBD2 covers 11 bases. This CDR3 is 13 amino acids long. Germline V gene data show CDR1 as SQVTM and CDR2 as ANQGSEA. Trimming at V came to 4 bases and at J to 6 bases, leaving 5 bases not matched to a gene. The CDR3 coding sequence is TGCAGCGTTGCGCTAGCGGGAGGAGCCGAGCAGTACTTC. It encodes CSVALAGGAEQYF.